The table lists the clone carrying this T cell receptor (beta chain) with a few counts. These data originate in a study of T-cell reconstitution after alpha-beta-depleted transplantation in children. For TCRbeta, the library was prepared with unique molecular identifiers. In TCRdb, the PCR reads were re-called with MiXCR into one record per CDR3 protein. The sample carries roughly 74,000 distinct CDR3 sequences, over 15% recorded once. This CDR3 has 18 amino acids. Germline lookup yields CDR1 SGHDN and CDR2 FVKESK. J was trimmed by 6 bases and V by 4 bases; bases with no gene match: 15. This clonotype was sampled from a male patient aged 2-10 years who had a stem cell transplant for acute lymphoblastic leukemia, so the T cells may come from the graft donor. The rearrangement links TRBV14 to TRBJ2-2, with 9 bases that match TRBD1. Here the sequenced sample was PBMCs, mostly from graft donor cells, taken 360 days after TCRalphabeta/CD19-depleted stem cell transplant. CDR3 coding DNA: TGTGCCAGCAGCCCCGGACAGGGGACCTTACCCGGGGCCGGGGAGCTGTTTTTT. It yields the protein CASSPGQGTLPGAGELFF. Combining the CDR3 with reference TRBV14 and TRBJ2-2 gives the whole variable domain EAGVTQFPSHSVIEKGQTVTLRCDPISGHDNLYWYRRVMGKEIKFLLHFVKESKQDESGMPNNRFLAERTGGTYSTLKVQPAELEDSGVYFCASSPGQGTLPGAGELFFGEGSRLTVL.